This entry describes one TCR beta chain. The ends were cut back, 3 bases at V and 4 bases at J, with 12 bases in the middle. Germline V gene lookup returns CDR1 KGHSH and CDR2 LQKENI. CDR3 length: 14 amino acids. These data belong to a study of blood T cell repertoires in COVID-19. Profiling relied on immunoSEQ multiplex PCR, and the TCRdb table lists in-frame clones only, not all of them. The table shows more than 100,000 clones, with 90% occurring only once. Material for sequencing was peripheral blood. The source is an older woman with COVID-19, enrolled during active disease. The gene calls are TRBV18 and TRBJ1-1; unclear D gene. CDR3 protein: CASSPQQSRTEAFF. Here the CDR3 DNA reads TGTGCCAGCTCACCCCAACAGAGTCGCACTGAAGCTTTCTTT.